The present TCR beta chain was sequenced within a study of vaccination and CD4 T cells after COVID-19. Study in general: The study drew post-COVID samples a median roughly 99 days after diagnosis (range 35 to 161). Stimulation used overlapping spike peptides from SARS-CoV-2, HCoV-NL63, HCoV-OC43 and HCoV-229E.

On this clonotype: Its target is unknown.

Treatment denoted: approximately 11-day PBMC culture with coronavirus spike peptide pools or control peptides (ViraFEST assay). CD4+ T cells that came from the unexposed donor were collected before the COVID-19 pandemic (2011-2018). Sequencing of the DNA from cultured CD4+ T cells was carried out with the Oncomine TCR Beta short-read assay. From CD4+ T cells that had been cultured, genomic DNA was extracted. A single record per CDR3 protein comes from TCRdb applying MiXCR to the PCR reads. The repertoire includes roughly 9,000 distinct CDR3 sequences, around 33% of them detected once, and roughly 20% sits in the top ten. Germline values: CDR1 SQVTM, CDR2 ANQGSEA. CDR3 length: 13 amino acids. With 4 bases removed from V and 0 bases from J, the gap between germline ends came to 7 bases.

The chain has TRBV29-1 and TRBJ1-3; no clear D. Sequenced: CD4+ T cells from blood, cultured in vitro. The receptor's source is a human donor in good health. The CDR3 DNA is TGCAGCGTTGGAGGAGGCTCTGGAAACACCATATATTTT. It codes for CSVGGGSGNTIYF.